Below, 25 T cell receptor beta chains from the same sample are listed, as sequenced in a study of blood T cell repertoires in COVID-19 (dated by TCRdb to 2020 to 2021). Libraries were made using the immunoSEQ multiplex PCR assay. Not all clones reach the TCRdb copy of this immuneACCESS table, which keeps in-frame sequences only. Checked studies attribute under half of the gap to unresolved V genes and leave the rest unexplained. The sample profile shows about 69,000 clones; roughly three quarters of them were found once. The ten largest account for 16% of the sample. Sequencing used peripheral blood. The receptors originated from a man aged 55 to 70 with acute or convalescent COVID-19.

The chain combines TRBV2 with TRBJ2-5; TRBD2 agrees at 7 bases. V trimming: 1 base; J trimming: 3 bases; junction bases outside the gene matches: 8. The CDR3 is 16 amino acids. Germline CDR1 SNHLY, CDR2 FYNNEI. CDR3 protein: CASSEERSSGEETQYF. The CDR3 DNA follows: TGTGCCAGCAGTGAAGAACGCTCTAGCGGAGAAGAGACCCAGTACTTC. Full variable domain (missing parts from reference TRBV2 and TRBJ2-5): EPEVTQTPSHQVTQMGQEVILRCVPISNHLYFYWYRQILGQKVEFLVSFYNNEISEKSEIFDDQFSVERPDGSNFTLKIRSTKLEDSAMYFCASSEERSSGEETQYFGPGTRLLVL.

V and J are TRBV2 and TRBJ2-5, with D tentatively TRBD2 (5 bases). V gave up 5 bases and J gave up 2 bases, with 12 bases separating them. Germline V gene lookup returns CDR1 SNHLY and CDR2 FYNNEI. The CDR3 contains 14 residues. CDR3: CASSSTIPQETQYF. The CDR3 DNA reads TGTGCCAGCAGTTCGACTATACCTCAAGAGACCCAGTACTTC.

The chain links TRBV6-2 or TRBV6-3 to TRBJ1-1; D is uncertain. The CDR3 consists of 13 residues. The V end was cut by 0 bases, the J end by 11 bases, with 13 bases between. Germline V lookup: CDR1 MNHEY, CDR2 SVGEGT. The DNA for the CDR3 is TGTGCCAGCAGTTACTCTCTGAGTATATGGGCTTTCTTT. It specifies CASSYSLSIWAFF.

The J gene is TRBJ2-7, the V gene TRBV5-1; no clear D gene. Trimming took 0 bases from V and 1 from J, leaving 8 bases between them. Germline CDR1 reads SGHRS; CDR2 reads YFSETQ. The CDR3 has 14 residues. In nucleotides, the CDR3 is TGCGCCAGCAGCTTGGACAGTACATCCTACGAGCAGTACTTC. This translates into CASSLDSTSYEQYF.

The chain employs TRBV7-2 and TRBJ2-7, with TRBD2 as a possible D gene (5 bases). The ends were cut back, 3 bases at V and 7 bases at J, with 10 bases in the middle. The germline CDR1 and CDR2 sequences are SGHTA and FQGNSA. This CDR3 is 12 amino acids long. The CDR3 DNA reads as TGTGCCAGCAGCTTCATGGACTCGGAGCAGTACTTC. Residues: CASSFMDSEQYF.

The CDR3 DNA reads as TGTGCCAGCAGCCCCCCCAGACTAGCGGGGGTCAATGAGCAGTTCTTC. Translated: CASSPPRLAGVNEQFF. This chain links TRBV13 with TRBJ2-1; 12 bases agree with TRBD2. CDR3 size: 16 residues. Trimming cost V 5 bases and J 6 bases; bases outside gene matches: 8. CDR1 is PRHDT, CDR2 FYEKMQ, per germline (reference sequence). Looking up the rest from reference TRBV13 and TRBJ2-1 gives the full variable domain: AAGVIQSPRHLIKEKRETATLKCYPIPRHDTVYWYQQGPGQDPQFLISFYEKMQSDKGSIPDRFSAQQFSDYHSELNMSSLELGDSALYFCASSPPRLAGVNEQFFGPGTRLTVL.

V usage is TRBV11-3 and J usage is TRBJ2-2; D may be TRBD1 (6 bases). V lost 5 bases to trimming and J lost 7 bases, with 14 bases between them. Germline assignment: CDR1 SGHNT and CDR2 YENEEA. This CDR3 contains 14 residues. CDR3 in DNA: TGTGCCAGCAGCACCACCAGGGGTGGCGGGGAGCTGTTTTTT. The encoded protein is CASSTTRGGGELFF.

V is TRBV5-4 and J is TRBJ2-7; weak D call: TRBD1 (6 bases). CDR3 length equals 14 residues. Germline V gene sequence: CDR1 SGHNT, CDR2 YYREEE (reference sequence). V lost 2 bases and J lost 2, with 11 bases in between. CDR3 sequence: CASSLVGGTYEQYF. CDR3 coding DNA: TGTGCCAGCAGCTTAGTAGGGGGAACCTACGAGCAGTACTTC.

The gene calls are TRBV6-2 or TRBV6-3 and TRBJ1-4; D might be TRBD1 (5 bases). The CDR3 contains 16 residues. Germline V CDR1 and CDR2: MNHEY, SVGEGT. The V end was cut by 6 bases, the J end by 1 base, with 15 bases between. The CDR3 nucleotides are TGTGCCAGCAGCCGGGGCCAGCCCAGAACTAATGAAAAACTGTTTTTT. Its translation: CASSRGQPRTNEKLFF.

The chain combines TRBV4-1 with TRBJ1-3; 8 positions agree with TRBD1. V lost 1 base, J lost 2 bases, and 1 base stayed unmatched. This CDR3 has 15 amino acids. The germline V gene has CDR1 MGHRA and CDR2 YSYEKL. The CDR3, as DNA: TGCGCCAGCAGCCAAGGACAGGGGACTGGAAACACCATATATTTT. Its translation: CASSQGQGTGNTIYF.

This clone was counted only a few times. The CDR3 region has the DNA TGTGCCAGCTCACAGCGGGAGGGGACTGAAGCTTTCTTT. Protein product: CASSQREGTEAFF. V is TRBV18 and J is TRBJ1-1; TRBD1 might be the D (5 bases). Trimming pared 4 bases from V and 5 bases from J, leaving 11 bases between. The CDR3 runs 13 residues. The germline V gene has CDR1 KGHSH and CDR2 LQKENI.

This chain connects TRBV12-3 or TRBV12-4 to TRBJ1-2; D is undetermined. This CDR3 spans 12 amino acids. Trimming cost V 2 bases and J 7 bases, with 8 bases left between them. The CDR3, as DNA: TGTGCCAGCAGTTTACTCAGGTTTGGCTACACCTTC. Residues: CASSLLRFGYTF.

This chain links TRBV7-2 with TRBJ1-1, with a possible D match to TRBD1 (5 bases). The CDR3 totals 13 residues. In germline, CDR1 is SGHTA, CDR2 FQGNSA. The V and J ends lost 3 bases and 8 bases respectively, with 13 bases between them. The CDR3: CASSFHYDREAFF. In DNA, the CDR3 is TGTGCCAGCAGCTTCCATTATGACAGAGAAGCTTTCTTT.

The chain joins TRBV6-5 to TRBJ2-1, with 11 nucleotides matching TRBD1. This CDR3 comprises 15 residues. Germline loops: CDR1 MNHEY, CDR2 SVGAGI. V dropped 5 bases and J dropped 1; count of bases not matched to a gene: 1. This chain's CDR3 is CASSRDRGSYNEQFF. CDR3 DNA: TGTGCCAGCAGTAGGGACAGGGGGTCCTACAATGAGCAGTTCTTC.

CDR3 sequence reads: CASSLGQGGYTF. As DNA, the CDR3 is TGTGCCAGCAGTTTGGGACAGGGTGGCTACACCTTC. V and J are TRBV2 and TRBJ1-2, with TRBD1 matching 9 bases. This CDR3 region has 12 residues. Looked up from germline, CDR1 is SNHLY and CDR2 is FYNNEI. V was pared by 5 bases and J by 7 bases, with 2 bases of the junction left unmatched.

This chain joins TRBV7-3 and TRBJ2-3; D may be TRBD2 (5 bases). The germline gives CDR1 SGHTA, CDR2 FQGTGA. This CDR3 has 16 residues. Trimming took off 2 bases at V and 1 base at J, with 13 bases between the two ends. The CDR3 protein is CASSLGGLGRTDTQYF. The CDR3 region has the DNA TGTGCCAGCAGCTTAGGAGGTCTAGGGCGCACAGATACGCAGTATTTT.

The V gene is TRBV7-2, the J gene TRBJ2-2; 11 bases line up with TRBD2. This CDR3 is built from 15 residues. Germline CDR1 reads SGHTA; CDR2 reads FQGNSA. V lost 1 base to trimming and J lost 9 bases; unmatched junction nucleotides: 4. The CDR3 is CASSLDSGGARELFF. CDR3 bases: TGTGCCAGCAGCTTAGATAGCGGGGGGGCCCGGGAGCTGTTTTTT.

The chain links TRBV9 to TRBJ1-2, with 7 positions matching TRBD1. The CDR3 has 15 residues. Germline loops: CDR1 SGDLS, CDR2 YYNGEE. V lost 0 bases and J lost 8; bases outside the gene matches: 10. CDR3 sequence reads: CASSVAEGGAQGYTF. The CDR3 bases are TGTGCCAGCAGCGTAGCTGAAGGGGGCGCTCAGGGCTACACCTTC.

The genes are TRBV4-3 and TRBJ1-2, with a weak D call TRBD1 (5 bases). This CDR3 spans 16 amino acids. The germline V gene encodes CDR1 LGHNA and CDR2 YSLEER. Trimming stripped 0 bases from V and 4 bases from J, with 15 bases between. The CDR3 DNA sequence: TGCGCCAGCAGCCAAGAAACAGGACGCCCTACCTATGGCTACACCTTC. Protein: CASSQETGRPTYGYTF.

This rearrangement joins TRBV2 to TRBJ1-5; maybe TRBD1 (6 bases). There are 12 residues in the CDR3. V was pared by 4 bases and J by 6 bases, with 7 bases between. Per the germline V gene, CDR1 is SNHLY and CDR2 is FYNNEI. The CDR3: CASSGTAQPQHF. Written as DNA, the CDR3 is TGTGCCAGCAGTGGGACAGCTCAGCCCCAGCATTTT.

The genes are TRBV6-1 and TRBJ1-3; D is undetermined. Trimming pared 3 bases from V and 1 base from J, leaving 10 bases between. This CDR3 has 15 amino acids. Germline V gene lookup returns CDR1 MNHNS and CDR2 SASEGT. The CDR3: CASSDGLASGNTIYF. The CDR3 nucleotides read TGTGCCAGCAGTGACGGGTTAGCATCTGGAAACACCATATATTTT.

In DNA, the CDR3 is TGTGCCAGCAGCCCCGGTCGAGGCGAGGTCCCCTACAATGAGCAGTTCTTC. Translation: CASSPGRGEVPYNEQFF. The V and J genes are TRBV7-3 and TRBJ2-1; no clear D gene. The CDR3 totals 17 residues. V lost 5 bases and J lost 2, with 19 bases in between. CDR1 and CDR2 from the germline V gene are SGHTA and FQGTGA.

The chain has TRBV4-3 and TRBJ1-1; tentatively, D is TRBD1 (6 bases). Germline CDR1 and CDR2: LGHNA and YSLEER. The CDR3 spans 16 residues. V shed 1 base and J shed 1 base, with 13 bases lying between them. CDR3 protein: CASSQASVGGNTEAFF. The CDR3 nucleotides are TGCGCCAGCAGCCAAGCCTCGGTAGGGGGGAACACTGAAGCTTTCTTT.

This clone was recorded only once. This sequence joins TRBV11-1 and TRBJ2-7; 7 nucleotides match TRBD1. CDR1 is SGHAT and CDR2 is FQDESV in the germline V gene (reference sequence). CDR3 length: 14 residues. V lost 5 bases and J lost 7; bases outside the gene matches: 11. The CDR3 DNA sequence: TGTGCCAGCAGCACCCAGATGGACAGGTGGGAGCAGTACTTC. Its translation is CASSTQMDRWEQYF.

The chain recombines TRBV19 with TRBJ2-1, with D maybe TRBD2 (5 bases). The CDR3 runs 15 residues. Per germline, CDR1 LNHDA and CDR2 SQIVND (reference sequence). Trimming shortened V by 3 bases and J by 4 bases, and 13 bases separated the two germline ends. CDR3 residues: CASSMEADLYNEQFF. The CDR3 DNA reads as TGTGCCAGTAGTATGGAGGCAGACTTATACAATGAGCAGTTCTTC.